Each of the 4 T cell receptor beta chains below was sequenced from the same sample in a study of blood T cell repertoires in COVID-19. Generated by immunoSEQ multiplex PCR, the TCRdb table keeps only in-frame clones and is missing some. Among 90,000 to 110,000 clones listed, over 65% were seen once. Specimen: peripheral blood. Every receptor here comes from a woman aged 60-75 years with acute or convalescent COVID-19.

The V gene is TRBV28, the J gene TRBJ1-2; unclear D gene. Trimming took off 7 bases at V and 8 bases at J, with 17 bases between the two ends. The CDR3 is 13 amino acids. The germline V gene encodes CDR1 MDHEN and CDR2 SYDVKM. CDR3 in DNA: TGTGCCAGCACTCAGATGGGCCTTCTGGGCTACACCTTC. This sequence encodes CASTQMGLLGYTF.

This clone was seen a single time. This rearrangement joins TRBV2 to TRBJ2-7; D may be TRBD2 (6 bases). Trimming took off 7 bases at V and 5 bases at J, with 21 bases between the two ends. The CDR3 runs to 15 residues. Per the germline V gene, CDR1 is SNHLY and CDR2 is FYNNEI. The chain's CDR3 is CASKRTRGTFDEQYF. CDR3 nucleotide sequence: TGTGCCAGCAAAAGGACACGGGGGACCTTTGACGAGCAGTACTTC.

This clone was seen a handful of times. The chain combines TRBV10-3 with TRBJ1-2; the D gene is possibly TRBD1 (6 bases). With 6 bases removed from V and 4 bases from J, the gap between germline ends came to 15 bases. The germline gives CDR1 ENHRY, CDR2 SYGVKD. The CDR3 has 14 amino acids. CDR3 nucleotide sequence: TGTGCCATCAGCCCTAGGACAGACCCCTATGGCTACACCTTC. This codes for CAISPRTDPYGYTF.

The rearrangement links TRBV28 to TRBJ2-3; no firm D call. This CDR3 is built from 13 residues. Germline assignment: CDR1 MDHEN and CDR2 SYDVKM. Trimming pared 7 bases from V and 6 bases from J, leaving 14 bases between. The CDR3 here is CASTPSRKDTQYF. The CDR3 region has the DNA TGTGCCAGCACCCCCTCGCGAAAGGATACGCAGTATTTT.